This entry concerns a single T cell receptor (beta chain). This specimen belongs to a study of identical twins. A single record per CDR3 protein comes from TCRdb applying MiXCR to the 5' RACE reads. The sample gives some 500,000 distinct CDR3 sequences, roughly a fifth of which show up once; 0.8% to 1% is in the top ten. Germline V gene data show CDR1 as DFQATT and CDR2 as SNEGSKA (reference sequence). The CDR3 loop spans 13 amino acids. Between the trimmed V and J ends, which lost 4 bases and 0 bases, there was a span of 9 bases. The same data also contributed to another study, on T cells expressing NK-cell markers. This second study notes: Sequencing covered eight donors, seven HCMV-seropositive and one seronegative.

The gene calls are TRBV20-1 and TRBJ1-2; D gene uncertain. This receptor was taken from a woman aged 18-29 years in good health. Input material: CD4+ T cells sorted from blood. CDR3 in amino acids: CSATAGANYGYTF. DNA for the CDR3: TGCAGTGCTACAGCGGGAGCTAACTATGGCTACACCTTC.